This T cell receptor (beta chain) was sequenced for a study of post-analysis software for immune sequencing data. About the study: Clinical courses comprised relapsing-remitting, secondary progressive and progressive-relapsing multiple sclerosis. Regarding the study as a whole: TRBV5-6, TRBV5-1 and TRBV20-1 were among 4 or 5 TRBV segments more frequent in patients than controls. For normalized Chao1 diversity, multiple sclerosis patients scored significantly lower than controls did. Clustering by F measure revealed strong co-clustering among samples prepared together in one batch.

The library was made from cDNA and included unique molecular identifiers. T cells, about 0.9 to 10 million of them, yielded about half a million cDNA molecules. A single record per CDR3 protein comes from TCRdb applying MiXCR to the PCR reads. The repertoire holds roughly 670,000 distinct CDR3 sequences, with roughly three fifths as singletons. This clonotype occurred a few times. Its antigen is undetermined. Trimming removed 5 bases at V and 5 bases at J, with 18 bases between. The CDR3 has 15 amino acids. The sequenced material came from blood. V is TRBV12-3 or TRBV12-4 and J is TRBJ2-5; D possibly corresponds to TRBD2 (6 bases). The source is a girl aged 2-9 years with multiple sclerosis. CDR3 coding DNA: TGTGCCAGCAGTGTTACCGGGACTGCGGGGGAGACCCAGTACTTC. This encodes CASSVTGTAGETQYF.